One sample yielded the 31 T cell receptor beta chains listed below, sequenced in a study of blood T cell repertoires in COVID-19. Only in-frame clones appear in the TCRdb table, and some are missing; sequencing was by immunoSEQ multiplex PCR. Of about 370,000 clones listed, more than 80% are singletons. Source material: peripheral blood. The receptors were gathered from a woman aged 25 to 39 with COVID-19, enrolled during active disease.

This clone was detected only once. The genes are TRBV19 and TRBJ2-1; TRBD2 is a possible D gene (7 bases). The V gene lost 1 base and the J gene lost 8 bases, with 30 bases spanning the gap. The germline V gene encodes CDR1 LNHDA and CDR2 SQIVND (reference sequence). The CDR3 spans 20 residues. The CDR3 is CASSIAVGVHNRAGAYEQFF. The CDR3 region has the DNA TGTGCCAGTAGTATAGCAGTAGGAGTTCATAATCGGGCGGGGGCATATGAGCAGTTCTTC.

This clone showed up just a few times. CDR3 protein: CASSFGPSPGTEAFF. CDR3 nucleotides: TGCGCCAGCAGCTTTGGTCCCAGCCCAGGCACTGAAGCTTTCTTT. This rearrangement joins TRBV5-1 to TRBJ1-1; no firm D call. The CDR3 loop spans 15 amino acids. Germline V CDR1 and CDR2: SGHRS, YFSETQ. V was cut by 2 bases and J by 4 bases, with 15 bases left in between.

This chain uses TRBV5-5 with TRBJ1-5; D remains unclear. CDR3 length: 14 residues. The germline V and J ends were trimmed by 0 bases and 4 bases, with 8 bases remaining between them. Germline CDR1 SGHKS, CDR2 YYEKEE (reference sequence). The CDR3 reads CASSLAGDNQPQHF. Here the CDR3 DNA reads TGTGCCAGCAGCTTGGCTGGAGATAATCAGCCCCAGCATTTT.

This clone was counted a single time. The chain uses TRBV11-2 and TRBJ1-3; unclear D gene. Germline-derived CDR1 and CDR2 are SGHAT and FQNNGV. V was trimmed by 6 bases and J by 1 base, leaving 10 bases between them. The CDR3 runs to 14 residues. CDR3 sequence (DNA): TGTGCCAGCAGTCCAGGTACATCTGGAAACACCATATATTTT. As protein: CASSPGTSGNTIYF.

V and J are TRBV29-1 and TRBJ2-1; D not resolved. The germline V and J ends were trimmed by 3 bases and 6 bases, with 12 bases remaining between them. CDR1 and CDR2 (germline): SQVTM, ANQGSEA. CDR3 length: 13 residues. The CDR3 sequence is CSVDRQVGNEQFF. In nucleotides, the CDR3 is TGCAGCGTTGATCGGCAGGTAGGCAATGAGCAGTTCTTC.

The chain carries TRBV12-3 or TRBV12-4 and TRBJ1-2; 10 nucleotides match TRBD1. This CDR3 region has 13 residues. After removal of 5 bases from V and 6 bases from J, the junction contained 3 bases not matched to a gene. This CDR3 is CASSMGQGNGYTF. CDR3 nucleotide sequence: TGTGCCAGCAGTATGGGACAGGGGAATGGCTACACCTTC.

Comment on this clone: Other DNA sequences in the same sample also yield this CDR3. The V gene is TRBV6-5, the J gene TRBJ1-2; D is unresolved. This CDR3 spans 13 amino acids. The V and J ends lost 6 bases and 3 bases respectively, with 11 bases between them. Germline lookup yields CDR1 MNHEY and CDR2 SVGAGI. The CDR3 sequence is CASSPGGDYGYTF. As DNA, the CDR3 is TGTGCCAGCAGCCCCGGCGGCGACTATGGCTACACCTTC.

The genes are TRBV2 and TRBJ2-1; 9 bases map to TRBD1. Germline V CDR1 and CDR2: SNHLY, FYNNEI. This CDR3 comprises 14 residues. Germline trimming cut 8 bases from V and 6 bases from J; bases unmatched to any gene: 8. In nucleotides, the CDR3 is TGTGCCAGCCACGGGGACAGGGAGGGCAATGAGCAGTTCTTC. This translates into CASHGDREGNEQFF.

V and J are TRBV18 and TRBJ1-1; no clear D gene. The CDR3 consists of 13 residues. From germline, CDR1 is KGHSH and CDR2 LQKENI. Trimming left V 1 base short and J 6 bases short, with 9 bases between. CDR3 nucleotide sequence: TGTGCCAGCTCACCACGCCAGAGGCCTGAAGCTTTCTTT. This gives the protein CASSPRQRPEAFF.

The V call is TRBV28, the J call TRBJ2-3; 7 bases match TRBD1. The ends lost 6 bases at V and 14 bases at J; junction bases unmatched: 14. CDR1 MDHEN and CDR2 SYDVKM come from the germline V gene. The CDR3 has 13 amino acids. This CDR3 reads CASSPPDRPRGYF. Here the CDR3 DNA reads TGTGCCAGCAGCCCTCCGGACAGGCCGAGGGGGTATTTT.

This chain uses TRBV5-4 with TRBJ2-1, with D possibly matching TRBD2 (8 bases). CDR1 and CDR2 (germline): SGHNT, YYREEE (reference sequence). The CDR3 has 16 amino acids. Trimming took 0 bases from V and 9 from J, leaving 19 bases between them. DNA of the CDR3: TGTGCCAGCAGCTTGGGGGGGACTAGGGGGCCCCCTGAGCAGTTCTTC. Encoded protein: CASSLGGTRGPPEQFF.

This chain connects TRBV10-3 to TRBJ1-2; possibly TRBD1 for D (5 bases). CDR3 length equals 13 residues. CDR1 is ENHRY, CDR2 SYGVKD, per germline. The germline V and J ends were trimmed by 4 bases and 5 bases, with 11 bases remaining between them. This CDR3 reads CAISAQQDYGYTF. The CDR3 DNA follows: TGTGCCATCAGTGCGCAACAGGATTATGGCTACACCTTC.

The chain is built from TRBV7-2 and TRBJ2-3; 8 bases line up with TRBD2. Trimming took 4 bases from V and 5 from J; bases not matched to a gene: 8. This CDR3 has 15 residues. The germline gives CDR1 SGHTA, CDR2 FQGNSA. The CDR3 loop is CASSSPGLGLDTQYF. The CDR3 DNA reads TGTGCCAGCAGCTCCCCGGGACTAGGACTAGATACGCAGTATTTT.

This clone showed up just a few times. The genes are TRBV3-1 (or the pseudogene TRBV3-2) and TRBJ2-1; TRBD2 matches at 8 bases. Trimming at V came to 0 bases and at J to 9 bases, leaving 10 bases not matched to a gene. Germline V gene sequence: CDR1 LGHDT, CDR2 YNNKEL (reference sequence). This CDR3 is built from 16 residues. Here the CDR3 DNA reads TGTGCCAGCAGCCAAGAAGGGTTTTCGGGAGGGGGTGAGCAGTTCTTC. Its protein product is CASSQEGFSGGGEQFF.

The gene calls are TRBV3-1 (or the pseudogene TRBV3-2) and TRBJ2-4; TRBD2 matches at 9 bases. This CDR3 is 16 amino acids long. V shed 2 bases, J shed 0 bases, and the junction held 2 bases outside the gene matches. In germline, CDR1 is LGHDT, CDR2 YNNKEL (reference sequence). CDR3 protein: CASSQKLAGAKNIQYF. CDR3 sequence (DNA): TGTGCCAGCAGCCAAAAACTAGCGGGAGCCAAAAACATTCAGTACTTC.

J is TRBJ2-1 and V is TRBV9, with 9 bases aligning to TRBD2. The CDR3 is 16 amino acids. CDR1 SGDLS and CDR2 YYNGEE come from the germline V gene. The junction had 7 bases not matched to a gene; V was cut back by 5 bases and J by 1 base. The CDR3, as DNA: TGTGCCAGCAGTCTATGGGCGGGAGGGTCCTACAATGAGCAGTTCTTC. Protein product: CASSLWAGGSYNEQFF.

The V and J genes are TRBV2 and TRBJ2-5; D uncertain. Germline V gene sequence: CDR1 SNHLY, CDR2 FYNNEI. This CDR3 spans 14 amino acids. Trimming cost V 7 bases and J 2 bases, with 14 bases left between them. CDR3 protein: CASTFLQKQETQYF. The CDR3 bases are TGTGCCAGCACCTTCCTCCAGAAACAAGAGACCCAGTACTTC.

The CDR3 DNA is TGCGCCAGCAGCCAAGACTCCGGGACAGGGATAACAGATACGCAGTATTTT. Protein sequence: CASSQDSGTGITDTQYF. V is TRBV4-3 and J is TRBJ2-3, with 9 bases lining up with TRBD1. CDR3 length: 17 residues. Trimming took 0 bases from V and 3 from J; bases not matched to a gene: 7. Germline V gene lookup returns CDR1 LGHNA and CDR2 YSLEER.

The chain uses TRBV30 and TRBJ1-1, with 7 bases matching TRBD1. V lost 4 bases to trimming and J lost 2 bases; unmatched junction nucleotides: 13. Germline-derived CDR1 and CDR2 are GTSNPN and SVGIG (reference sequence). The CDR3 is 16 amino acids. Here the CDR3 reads CAWTLPVWDSNTEAFF. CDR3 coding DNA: TGTGCCTGGACCCTCCCAGTATGGGACAGTAACACTGAAGCTTTCTTT.

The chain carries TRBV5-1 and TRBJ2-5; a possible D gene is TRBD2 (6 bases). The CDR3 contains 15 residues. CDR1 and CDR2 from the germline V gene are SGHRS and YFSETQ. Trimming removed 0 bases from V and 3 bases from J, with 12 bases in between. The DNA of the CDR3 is TGCGCCAGCAGCTTGGCCAGCGGGTTGGAAGAGACCCAGTACTTC. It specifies CASSLASGLEETQYF.

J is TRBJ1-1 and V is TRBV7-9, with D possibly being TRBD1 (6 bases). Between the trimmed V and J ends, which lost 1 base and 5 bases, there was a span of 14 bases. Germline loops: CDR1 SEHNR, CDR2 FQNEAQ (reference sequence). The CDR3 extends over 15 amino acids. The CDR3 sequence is CASSLVAYRATEAFF. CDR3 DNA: TGTGCCAGCAGCTTAGTTGCGTACAGGGCAACTGAAGCTTTCTTT.

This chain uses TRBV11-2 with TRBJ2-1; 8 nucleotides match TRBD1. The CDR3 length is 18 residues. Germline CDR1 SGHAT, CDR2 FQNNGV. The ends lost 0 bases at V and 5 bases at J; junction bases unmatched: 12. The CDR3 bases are TGTGCCAGCAGCTTAGATCTAAGTGGGACAGGCAACCACAATGAGCAGTTCTTC. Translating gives CASSLDLSGTGNHNEQFF.

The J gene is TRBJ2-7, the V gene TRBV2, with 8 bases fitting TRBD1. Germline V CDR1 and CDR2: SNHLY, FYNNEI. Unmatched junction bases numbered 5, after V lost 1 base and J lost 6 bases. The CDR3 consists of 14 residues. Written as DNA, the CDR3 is TGTGCCAGCAGTGAAGGGCAGGGGGCAATCGAGCAGTACGTC. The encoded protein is CASSEGQGAIEQYV.

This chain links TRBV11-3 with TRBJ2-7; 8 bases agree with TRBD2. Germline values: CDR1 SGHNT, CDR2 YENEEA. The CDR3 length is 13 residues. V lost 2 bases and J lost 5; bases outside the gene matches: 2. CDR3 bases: TGTGCCAGCAGCTTAACGGGGGGGGACGAGCAGTACTTC. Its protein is CASSLTGGDEQYF.

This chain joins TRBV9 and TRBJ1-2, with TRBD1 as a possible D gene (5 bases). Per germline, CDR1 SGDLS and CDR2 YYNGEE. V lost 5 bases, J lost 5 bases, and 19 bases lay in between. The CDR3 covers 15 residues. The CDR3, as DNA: TGTGCCAGCAGAGGGGCGGGAGGAACCACATATGGCTACACCTTC. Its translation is CASRGAGGTTYGYTF.

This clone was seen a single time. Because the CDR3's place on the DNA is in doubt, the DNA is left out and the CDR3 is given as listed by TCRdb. CDR3 sequence: CASSQFSGQGWGYTFEGWGYTF. The rearrangement uses TRBV4-1 and TRBJ1-2; the D call of TRBD1 is as the table states it, not checked on the DNA. 22 amino acids form the CDR3, both terminal residues included. Germline V gives CDR1 MGHRA, CDR2 YSYEKL.

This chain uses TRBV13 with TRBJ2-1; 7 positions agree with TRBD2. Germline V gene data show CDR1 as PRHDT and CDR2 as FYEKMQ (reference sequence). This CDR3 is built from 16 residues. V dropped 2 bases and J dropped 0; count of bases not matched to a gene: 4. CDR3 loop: CASSLTGGSSYNEQFF. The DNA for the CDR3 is TGTGCCAGCAGCTTAACCGGCGGGAGCTCCTACAATGAGCAGTTCTTC.

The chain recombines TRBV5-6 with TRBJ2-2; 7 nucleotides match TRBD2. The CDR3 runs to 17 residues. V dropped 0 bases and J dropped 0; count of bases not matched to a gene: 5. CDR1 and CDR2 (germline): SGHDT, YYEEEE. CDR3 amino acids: CASSLAGGSPNTGELFF. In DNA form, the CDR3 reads TGTGCCAGCAGCTTGGCCGGGGGGAGCCCGAACACCGGGGAGCTGTTTTTT.

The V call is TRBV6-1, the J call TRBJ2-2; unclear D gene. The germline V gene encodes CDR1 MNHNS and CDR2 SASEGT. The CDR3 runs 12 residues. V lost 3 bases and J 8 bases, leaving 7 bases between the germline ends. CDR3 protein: CASSDRSGELFF. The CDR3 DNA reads TGTGCCAGCAGTGACCGGTCGGGGGAGCTGTTTTTT.

The DNA of the CDR3 is TGCGCCAGCAGCCAAGAAGGAGAGGAAGAGACCCAGTACTTC. This encodes CASSQEGEEETQYF. This chain uses TRBV4-1 with TRBJ2-5; D remains unclear. Trimming removed 0 bases at V and 3 bases at J, with 8 bases between. The CDR3 covers 14 residues. Germline V gene sequence: CDR1 MGHRA, CDR2 YSYEKL.

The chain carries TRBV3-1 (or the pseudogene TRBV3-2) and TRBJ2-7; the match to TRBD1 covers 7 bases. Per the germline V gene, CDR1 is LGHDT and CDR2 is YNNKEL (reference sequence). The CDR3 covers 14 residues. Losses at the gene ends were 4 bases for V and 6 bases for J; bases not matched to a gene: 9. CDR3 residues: CASSLGQTRGEQYF. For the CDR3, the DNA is TGTGCCAGCAGCCTGGGACAGACCCGGGGCGAGCAGTACTTC.